The 25 T cell receptor beta chains below all came from one sample that was sequenced in a study of early T cells in non-severe SARS-CoV-2 infection (dated by TCRdb to the early 2020s). Library preparation employed 5' RACE. TCRdb records NextSeq 500 as the sequencer. TCRdb passed the public sequencing reads through fastp at Q25 and MiXCR, retaining productive beta sequences. Every distinct CDR3 protein forms one entry, paired with its most common genes and DNA. This sample comprises some 56,000 distinct CDR3 sequences, roughly a tenth of them detected only once. 5.5% to 7.5% of the sample comes from the top ten. The sample consisted of whole blood. The receptors derive from an adult who was a healthcare worker with PCR-confirmed SARS-CoV-2 infection or an uninfected control (not recorded which).

The chain uses TRBV7-2 and TRBJ2-6; maybe TRBD1 (6 bases). Germline CDR1 and CDR2: SGHTA and FQGNSA. Between the trimmed V and J ends, which lost 5 bases and 0 bases, there was a span of 8 bases. The CDR3 contains 15 residues. The CDR3: CASSQGSSGANVLTF. DNA for the CDR3: TGTGCCAGCAGCCAGGGGTCCTCTGGGGCCAACGTCCTGACTTTC.

This clonotype was detected only a few times. This chain connects TRBV11-2 to TRBJ2-3; D uncertain. Trimming left V 2 bases short and J 1 base short, with 10 bases between. The CDR3 loop spans 15 amino acids. Germline V gives CDR1 SGHAT, CDR2 FQNNGV. CDR3 in DNA: TGTGCCAGCAGCTTAAGTAAGCGCGGCACAGATACGCAGTATTTT. It is translated as CASSLSKRGTDTQYF.

A few counts support this clonotype. The V and J genes are TRBV29-1 and TRBJ2-2, with 14 bases matching TRBD2. CDR1 and CDR2 from the germline V gene are SQVTM and ANQGSEA. The CDR3 is made up of 16 amino acids. Losses at the gene ends were 6 bases for V and 5 bases for J; bases not matched to a gene: 8. CDR3 coding DNA: TGCAGCGTCACAGGGACTAGCGGGAGAAGTACCGGGGAGCTGTTTTTT. It is translated as CSVTGTSGRSTGELFF.

With regard to this clonotype: A much larger clone sits a single nucleotide away, making a read error possible. This sequence joins TRBV7-2 and TRBJ2-1; TRBD2 matches at 8 bases. The CDR3 is made up of 14 amino acids. Germline V gives CDR1 SGHTA, CDR2 FQGNSA. CDR3 sequence: CANSLSSREDEQFF. CDR3 DNA sequence: TGTGCCAACAGCTTATCTTCGCGGGAGGATGAGCAGTTCTTC.

This clonotype was observed at least ten times. The rearrangement uses TRBV5-1 and TRBJ1-5; D remains unclear. The ends were cut back, 4 bases at V and 7 bases at J, with 12 bases in the middle. The CDR3 sequence is 13 residues long. Germline lookup yields CDR1 SGHRS and CDR2 YFSETQ. The CDR3 sequence: CASSPRPRQPQHF. In nucleotides, the CDR3 is TGCGCCAGCAGCCCCAGACCACGGCAGCCCCAGCATTTT.

This clonotype was recorded a few times. The rearrangement uses TRBV3-1 and TRBJ2-1; 8 nucleotides align to TRBD2. V dropped 4 bases and J dropped 10; count of bases not matched to a gene: 15. The germline gives CDR1 LGHDT, CDR2 YNNKEL (reference sequence). This CDR3 is built from 16 residues. CDR3 coding DNA: TGTGCCAGCAGCCGCCTTGTGGCTAGCGGGCTTCGGGAGCAGTTCTTC. Encoded protein: CASSRLVASGLREQFF.

This clonotype was found many times. This chain joins TRBV21-1 and TRBJ1-1; the D segment call TRBD1 is taken from the table without a DNA check. TRBV21-1 is listed as a pseudogene. This CDR3 spans 13 amino acids. CDR3 nucleotide sequence: TGTGCCAGCAGCATACACGGCGGGTCAGGAGCTTTCTTT. Protein: CASSIHGGSGAFF.

The J gene is TRBJ1-6, the V gene TRBV11-1; D is uncertain. The CDR3 extends over 15 amino acids. The germline V gene has CDR1 SGHAT and CDR2 FQDESV (reference sequence). V dropped 4 bases and J dropped 8 bases, with 15 bases sitting between them. The CDR3 DNA reads as TGTGCCAGCAGCTCGAGTGGCCCCCGGGATTCACCCCTCCACTTT. Protein product: CASSSSGPRDSPLHF.

This clonotype was counted between two and nine times. The rearrangement joins TRBV11-2 to TRBJ1-6, with 8 nucleotides matching TRBD1. This CDR3 spans 14 amino acids. V lost 0 bases, J lost 10 bases, and 2 bases stayed unmatched. Germline V gene lookup returns CDR1 SGHAT and CDR2 FQNNGV. The DNA of the CDR3 is TGTGCCAGCAGCTTAGATCCAGGGGGCTCACCCCTCCACTTT. It translates to CASSLDPGGSPLHF.

V usage is TRBV14 and J usage is TRBJ2-1, with D tentatively TRBD2 (6 bases). The V end lost 1 base, the J end lost 6 bases, and 16 bases lay between the germline ends. Germline lookup yields CDR1 SGHDN and CDR2 FVKESK. The length of the CDR3 is 16 residues. CDR3 in DNA: TGTGCCAGCAGCCAAGCCGGAGGGGAAGTAAGCAATGAGCAGTTCTTC. It translates to CASSQAGGEVSNEQFF.

The DNA for the CDR3 is TGTGCCAGCTCGCAGGGGCTGAGCGAGCAGTACTTC. As protein: CASSQGLSEQYF. The V gene is TRBV18, the J gene TRBJ2-7; possible D gene TRBD1, 6 bases. V was trimmed by 6 bases and J by 6 bases, leaving 12 bases between them. Per the germline V gene, CDR1 is KGHSH and CDR2 is LQKENI. The CDR3 has 12 amino acids.

The chain is built from TRBV6-5 and TRBJ2-7; no clear D. Germline CDR1 reads MNHEY; CDR2 reads SVGAGI. CDR3 length: 13 residues. V was trimmed by 2 bases and J by 3 bases, leaving 8 bases between them. CDR3 protein: CASSYQEFYEQYF. CDR3 in DNA: TGTGCCAGCAGTTACCAGGAATTCTACGAGCAGTACTTC.

There are many counts of this clonotype. This chain uses TRBV7-3 with TRBJ2-2, with D maybe TRBD2 (6 bases). The germline V gene has CDR1 SGHTA and CDR2 FQGTGA. The CDR3 runs 13 residues. The V and J ends lost 9 bases and 8 bases respectively, with 16 bases between them. CDR3 region: CASRLVPEGELFF. CDR3 coding DNA: TGTGCCAGTAGACTAGTACCAGAAGGGGAGCTGTTTTTT.

This clonotype has ten or more counts. The chain joins TRBV29-1 to TRBJ2-7; D possibly corresponds to TRBD1 (6 bases). The CDR3 consists of 13 residues. Germline CDR1 SQVTM, CDR2 ANQGSEA. The V gene lost 5 bases and the J gene lost 5 bases, with 16 bases spanning the gap. Here the CDR3 reads CSVRSRGLHEQYF. DNA of the CDR3: TGCAGCGTTCGTTCCAGGGGATTACACGAGCAGTACTTC.

This clonotype is classed as medium-sized. This chain uses TRBV6-2 or TRBV6-3 with TRBJ1-5; D call uncertain. Germline V gene lookup returns CDR1 MNHEY and CDR2 SVGEGT. This CDR3 has 14 residues. The V and J ends lost 0 bases and 7 bases respectively, with 10 bases between them. The CDR3 DNA reads TGTGCCAGCAGTTACTCACCAGAGGAACAGCCCCAGCATTTT. Translated: CASSYSPEEQPQHF.

This clonotype was detected ten times or more. The rearrangement uses TRBV7-9 and TRBJ2-1; the D gene could be TRBD1 or TRBD2 (6 bases each). CDR3 length equals 17 residues. V shed 1 base and J shed 2 bases, with 15 bases lying between them. CDR1 and CDR2 (germline): SEHNR, FQNEAQ (reference sequence). In nucleotides, the CDR3 is TGTGCCAGCAGCTTAGGTCCCCGAGGGGGGCCCTACAATGAGCAGTTCTTC. This sequence encodes CASSLGPRGGPYNEQFF.

This clonotype was picked up many times. The chain recombines TRBV7-9 with TRBJ1-1; D is undetermined. The CDR3 sequence is 13 residues long. Trimming pared 5 bases from V and 3 bases from J, leaving 10 bases between. Germline CDR1 is SEHNR and CDR2 is FQNEAQ (reference sequence). The CDR3 region is CASSREGYTEAFF. DNA of the CDR3: TGTGCCAGCAGCCGAGAGGGTTACACTGAAGCTTTCTTT.

This clonotype was picked up many times. The rearrangement joins TRBV7-3 to TRBJ2-2; D might be TRBD2 (5 bases). CDR1 and CDR2 from the germline V gene are SGHTA and FQGTGA. Trimming removed 1 base at V and 6 bases at J, with 9 bases between. CDR3 size: 14 residues. The DNA of the CDR3 is TGTGCCAGCAGCTTAAATAGGGAGCCCGGGGAGCTGTTTTTT. Its translation: CASSLNREPGELFF.

This clonotype has ten or more counts. The rearrangement uses TRBV7-2 and TRBJ2-7; D not certain. The CDR3 is made up of 14 amino acids. Deletions cut 3 bases from V and 2 bases from J, with 11 bases between. Germline loops: CDR1 SGHTA, CDR2 FQGNSA. The CDR3 DNA follows: TGTGCCAGCAGCTTTTCCGGTGGAGCCTACGAGCAGTACTTC. This translates into CASSFSGGAYEQYF.

The V and J genes are TRBV7-8 and TRBJ2-3; possibly TRBD1 for D (6 bases). This CDR3 has 15 amino acids. The V and J ends lost 2 bases and 6 bases respectively, with 15 bases between them. CDR1 is SGHVS, CDR2 FQNEAQ, per germline. The CDR3 region has the DNA TGTGCCAGCAGCTTATTGGGACAAGCTTATGATACGCAGTATTTT. The encoded protein is CASSLLGQAYDTQYF.

This clonotype appeared many times. This rearrangement joins TRBV12-3 or TRBV12-4 to TRBJ2-7; maybe TRBD1 (5 bases). The ends were cut back, 8 bases at V and 2 bases at J, with 10 bases in the middle. The CDR3 runs 12 residues. CDR3 nucleotide sequence: TGTGCCAGCCGTGGCAGGGCCTACGAGCAGTACTTC. This encodes CASRGRAYEQYF.

The chain is built from TRBV15 and TRBJ2-3; 7 positions agree with TRBD2. The junction had 9 bases not matched to a gene; V was cut back by 0 bases and J by 0 bases. CDR3 length equals 18 residues. The germline gives CDR1 LNHNV, CDR2 YYDKDF (reference sequence). CDR3 sequence: CATSRDSGGSGSTDTQYF. CDR3 in DNA: TGTGCCACCAGCAGAGATTCAGGCGGGAGCGGTAGCACAGATACGCAGTATTTT.

Only a few counts were recorded for this clonotype. The gene calls are TRBV5-4 and TRBJ2-5; D uncertain. V lost 2 bases, J lost 1 base, and 6 bases lay in between. This CDR3 has 13 residues. Germline V gives CDR1 SGHNT, CDR2 YYREEE (reference sequence). CDR3 sequence reads: CASSFRVQETQYF. In DNA, the CDR3 is TGTGCCAGCAGCTTCCGGGTCCAAGAGACCCAGTACTTC.

This clonotype was seen a single time. The junction and the germline gene differ at one end; a read error may be behind it. The rearrangement uses TRBV5-1 and TRBJ2-4, with D hard to call. The CDR3 has 15 residues. Germline V gene lookup returns CDR1 SGHRS and CDR2 YFSETQ. The chain's CDR3 is CAGSQDLGAKNIQYF. For the CDR3, the DNA is TGCGCCGGCAGCCAGGACCTAGGAGCCAAAAACATTCAGTACTTC.

This clonotype was picked up many times. V is TRBV29-1 and J is TRBJ2-1; D gene ambiguous. From germline, CDR1 is SQVTM and CDR2 ANQGSEA. The V gene lost 7 bases and the J gene lost 0 bases, with 13 bases spanning the gap. This CDR3 is built from 14 residues. CDR3 coding DNA: TGCAGCGCCCGTTCCCCGAGCTCCTACAATGAGCAGTTCTTC. It specifies CSARSPSSYNEQFF.